Following are 31 T cell receptor beta chains from one sample sequenced in a study of human T cells and chemical hapten exposure. As to time point: pre-sensitization, week 0. Treatment indicated: therapeutic diphenylcyclopropenone sensitization with weekly scalp DPC. TCRdb reprocessed the RACE reads with MiXCR, giving one entry per CDR3 protein. The table lists about 120,000 distinct CDR3 sequences, roughly 13% of them singletons. The source material was whole blood, sampled in connection with sensitization to the hapten diphenylcyclopropenone (DPC). The origin of the receptors is a woman aged 18-29 years with alopecia areata. Some clones in this sample may be carry-over from other donors' samples.

This clonotype was detected ten times or more. CDR3 DNA sequence: TGTGCCAGCAGCTTTGGACTAGCGGGGGGCAATGAGCAGTTCTTC. The encoded protein is CASSFGLAGGNEQFF. This chain uses TRBV7-3 with TRBJ2-1; 14 nucleotides agree with TRBD2. This CDR3 contains 15 residues. Trimming cost V 3 bases and J 6 bases; bases outside gene matches: 1. CDR1 and CDR2 from the germline V gene are SGHTA and FQGTGA.

The rearrangement links TRBV6-1 to TRBJ2-1, with D maybe TRBD1 (5 bases). The CDR3 spans 13 residues. Trimming shortened V by 8 bases and J by 4 bases, and 12 bases separated the two germline ends. The germline CDR1 and CDR2 sequences are MNHNS and SASEGT. CDR3 DNA: TGTGCCAGCTGCTTGACAGAGTACAATGAGCAGTTCTTC. This gives the protein CASCLTEYNEQFF.

This clonotype was seen ten or more times. The V and J genes are TRBV12-3 or TRBV12-4 and TRBJ2-2; TRBD1 matches at 10 bases. V gave up 4 bases and J gave up 6 bases; unmatched junction bases: 8. The CDR3 contains 16 residues. The CDR3 region has the DNA TGTGCCAGCAGTTCGACAGGGGGCGTTGGGGCCGGGGAGCTGTTTTTT. This codes for CASSSTGGVGAGELFF.

This clonotype was seen at least ten times. The chain has TRBV18 and TRBJ1-2, with unresolved D. Trimming stripped 0 bases from V and 4 bases from J, with 15 bases between. The CDR3 sequence is 16 residues long. In germline, CDR1 is KGHSH, CDR2 LQKENI. Written as DNA, the CDR3 is TGTGCCAGCTCACCACCGTGGGCGTCGGGTCCCTATGGCTACACCTTC. Translated: CASSPPWASGPYGYTF.

This clonotype has a handful of counts. The chain joins TRBV7-8 to TRBJ1-1; 9 bases align to TRBD1. The V and J ends lost 7 bases and 6 bases, in that order; junction bases with no gene match: 12. Germline CDR1 and CDR2: SGHVS and FQNEAQ. The CDR3 sequence is 15 residues long. Written as DNA, the CDR3 is TGTGCCAGCACCCCGTTGGGGACAGGGAAGGCTGAAGCTTTCTTT. This gives the protein CASTPLGTGKAEAFF.

This chain uses TRBV4-3 with TRBJ1-4; TRBD1 might be the D (5 bases). V gave up 4 bases and J gave up 7 bases, with 19 bases separating them. The CDR3 is 16 amino acids. Germline V gives CDR1 LGHNA, CDR2 YSLEER. CDR3 coding DNA: TGCGCCAGCAGCCCTACATATGGGGGGACGGCTGAAAAACTGTTTTTT. Amino acids: CASSPTYGGTAEKLFF.

This clonotype has only a few counts. The chain has TRBV20-1 and TRBJ2-4; D is unclear. Looked up from germline, CDR1 is DFQATT and CDR2 is SNEGSKA (reference sequence). The CDR3 has 17 amino acids. The V end lost 0 bases, the J end lost 9 bases, and 24 bases lay between the germline ends. CDR3 sequence (DNA): TGCAGTGCTAGAGATCCCCTAGTTTCGGTAGGGAACTCCATTCAGTACTTC. This codes for CSARDPLVSVGNSIQYF.

This clonotype was found many times. The chain joins TRBV7-2 to TRBJ2-7; TRBD1 or TRBD2 may be the D gene (5 bases each). Trimming left V 2 bases short and J 2 bases short, with 34 bases between. CDR1 is SGHTA, CDR2 FQGNSA, per germline. The CDR3 totals 22 residues. CDR3 nucleotide sequence: TGTGCCAGCAGCTTATGGGGGAGAGAGGGACCAGCCAATGATTTAGTACCCTACGAGCAGTACTTC. It is translated as CASSLWGREGPANDLVPYEQYF.

This clonotype was seen a handful of times. The rearrangement joins TRBV11-2 to TRBJ1-2; the match to TRBD1 covers 10 bases. Trimming took 5 bases from V and 2 from J; bases not matched to a gene: 2. The germline CDR1 and CDR2 sequences are SGHAT and FQNNGV. This CDR3 has 14 residues. In DNA form, the CDR3 reads TGTGCCAGCAGCCGGGACAGGGGAAACTATGGCTACACCTTC. It translates to CASSRDRGNYGYTF. The full variable domain, completed using reference TRBV11-2 and TRBJ1-2, is EAGVAQSPRYKIIEKRQSVAFWCNPISGHATLYWYQQILGQGPKLLIQFQNNGVVDDSQLPKDRFSAERLKGVDSTLKIQPAKLEDSAVYLCASSRDRGNYGYTFGSGTRLTVV.

In this sample, this clonotype turned up a few times. V gene TRBV3-1 combines with J gene TRBJ2-7; D may be TRBD1 or TRBD2 (5 bases each). Germline lookup yields CDR1 LGHDT and CDR2 YNNKEL (reference sequence). The length of the CDR3 is 15 residues. Trimming took 1 base from V and 6 from J, leaving 16 bases between them. The CDR3 reads CASSQAGLGLGEQYF. The CDR3, as DNA: TGTGCCAGCAGCCAAGCGGGGCTGGGCCTTGGCGAGCAGTACTTC.

The chain recombines TRBV7-9 with TRBJ2-7; 10 bases are shared with TRBD2. This CDR3 comprises 14 residues. Germline V gene sequence: CDR1 SEHNR, CDR2 FQNEAQ (reference sequence). V shed 8 bases and J 0 bases; nucleotides not matched to a gene: 4. CDR3 in amino acids: CASQVAGGSYEQYF. In DNA, the CDR3 is TGTGCCAGCCAGGTAGCGGGGGGCTCCTACGAGCAGTACTTC.

This clonotype was picked up many times. This chain joins TRBV4-2 and TRBJ1-6; weak D call: TRBD1 (6 bases). Trimming took 1 base from V and 9 from J, leaving 19 bases between them. The CDR3 sequence is 17 residues long. CDR1 and CDR2 (germline): LGHNA, YNFKEQ. CDR3 coding DNA: TGTGCCAGCAGCCAAGTGAGGCTGAGGGACACCCGTTCACCCCTCCACTTT. This encodes CASSQVRLRDTRSPLHF.

This clonotype was counted many times. The chain has TRBV6-2 or TRBV6-3 and TRBJ2-1, with 7 nucleotides matching TRBD2. V was clipped by 1 base and J by 7 bases; unmatched bases: 1. Germline loops: CDR1 MNHEY, CDR2 SVGEGT. The CDR3 consists of 13 residues. DNA for the CDR3: TGTGCCAGCAGTTACTGGGGGGGAAATGAGCAGTTCTTC. It is translated as CASSYWGGNEQFF.

The chain combines TRBV3-1 with TRBJ2-3; TRBD1 agrees at 10 bases. V shed 0 bases and J 1 base; nucleotides not matched to a gene: 7. The CDR3 length is 18 residues. Germline V lookup: CDR1 LGHDT, CDR2 YNNKEL (reference sequence). In DNA form, the CDR3 reads TGTGCCAGCAGCCAAGAGATTGGGGGGACAGGGGGCACAGATACGCAGTATTTT. Its translation: CASSQEIGGTGGTDTQYF.

There are a few counts of this clonotype. Here the CDR3 DNA reads TGTGCCAGCAGCCTGACCAGGAGCGGTGAGCAGTTCTTC. This codes for CASSLTRSGEQFF. The chain employs TRBV3-1 and TRBJ2-1; D might be TRBD2 (5 bases). V was shortened by 4 bases and J by 9 bases, with 13 bases between the two germline ends. Per the germline V gene, CDR1 is LGHDT and CDR2 is YNNKEL (reference sequence). The length of the CDR3 is 13 residues.

This clonotype was recorded many times. The V call is TRBV28, the J call TRBJ2-3; weak D call: TRBD1 (6 bases). CDR3 size: 14 residues. Germline loops: CDR1 MDHEN, CDR2 SYDVKM. The ends were cut back, 5 bases at V and 5 bases at J, with 14 bases in the middle. The CDR3 here is CASSPPGTQDTQYF. The CDR3 nucleotides read TGTGCCAGCAGTCCCCCCGGGACACAAGATACGCAGTATTTT.

This clonotype was detected a few times. V usage is TRBV7-8 and J usage is TRBJ1-5; TRBD1 might be the D (5 bases). Germline V gene data show CDR1 as SGHVS and CDR2 as FQNEAQ. This CDR3 has 14 residues. V was shortened by 1 base and J by 3 bases, with 7 bases between the two germline ends. The CDR3 loop is CASSLGDLNQPQHF. CDR3 DNA sequence: TGTGCCAGCAGCTTAGGGGACCTCAATCAGCCCCAGCATTTT.

This clonotype was recorded a few times. This sequence joins TRBV5-6 and TRBJ2-1, with 10 nucleotides matching TRBD2. CDR1 is SGHDT, CDR2 YYEEEE, per germline. V was clipped by 4 bases and J by 5 bases; unmatched bases: 6. The CDR3 spans 15 residues. The CDR3 sequence is CASSGSSGGDNEQFF. For the CDR3, the DNA is TGTGCCAGCAGCGGATCTAGCGGGGGTGACAATGAGCAGTTCTTC.

This clonotype was picked up a small number of times. The genes are TRBV7-8 and TRBJ1-1; 7 positions match TRBD1. Germline values: CDR1 SGHVS, CDR2 FQNEAQ. The CDR3 is 15 residues long. J lost 1 base, V lost 6 bases, and 8 bases had no gene match. The CDR3, as DNA: TGTGCCAGCAGGCCCTGGGAGGGGGCGAACACTGAAGCTTTCTTT. The encoded protein is CASRPWEGANTEAFF.

The CDR3 sequence: CASSFGQTSYPLHF. CDR3 sequence (DNA): TGTGCCAGCAGCTTTGGACAGACTAGCTACCCCCTCCACTTT. The rearrangement uses TRBV7-2 and TRBJ1-6, with TRBD1 as a possible D gene (6 bases). Trimming cost V 3 bases and J 13 bases, with 16 bases left between them. CDR1 SGHTA and CDR2 FQGNSA come from the germline V gene. CDR3 length equals 14 residues.

This chain connects TRBV12-3 or TRBV12-4 to TRBJ1-1, with 7 positions matching TRBD1. The CDR3 spans 14 residues. V shed 6 bases and J 2 bases; nucleotides not matched to a gene: 6. CDR3 nucleotide sequence: TGTGCCAGCAGCCCGACAGGGTTTAACACTGAAGCTTTCTTT. It translates to CASSPTGFNTEAFF.

The chain combines TRBV12-3 or TRBV12-4 with TRBJ2-3; D might be TRBD2 (6 bases). Trimming stripped 8 bases from V and 2 bases from J, with 14 bases between. CDR3 size: 14 residues. CDR3 sequence (DNA): TGTGCCAGCCGCGCCGGGGGTGCCACAGATACGCAGTATTTT. Its protein product is CASRAGGATDTQYF.

This clonotype was recorded many times. J is TRBJ1-4 and V is TRBV7-9; the match to TRBD1 covers 11 bases. Germline V CDR1 and CDR2: SEHNR, FQNEAQ (reference sequence). There are 14 residues in the CDR3. V lost 4 bases to trimming and J lost 7 bases; unmatched junction nucleotides: 2. Here the CDR3 DNA reads TGTGCCAGCAGCTCGGACAGGGGGCGTGAAAAACTGTTTTTT. This gives the protein CASSSDRGREKLFF.

A few counts support this clonotype. DNA of the CDR3: TGCAGTGCCCCGACAGGGTCCTATGGCTACACCTTC. Encoded protein: CSAPTGSYGYTF. J is TRBJ1-2 and V is TRBV20-1; 7 bases map to TRBD1. The germline CDR1 and CDR2 sequences are DFQATT and SNEGSKA (reference sequence). The CDR3 consists of 12 residues. Losses at the gene ends were 6 bases for V and 4 bases for J; bases not matched to a gene: 5.

The genes are TRBV6-5 and TRBJ1-1; unclear D gene. The CDR3 runs 14 residues. Deletions cut 5 bases from V and 1 base from J, with 11 bases between. Looked up from germline, CDR1 is MNHEY and CDR2 is SVGAGI. In DNA, the CDR3 is TGTGCCAGCAGTGTTAGCGGACCGAACACTGAAGCTTTCTTT. Its translation: CASSVSGPNTEAFF.

This chain links TRBV7-2 with TRBJ1-2; 9 bases line up with TRBD1. Trimming removed 5 bases from V and 7 bases from J; junction bases left unmatched: 8. The CDR3 runs 14 residues. CDR1 and CDR2 from the germline V gene are SGHTA and FQGNSA. The CDR3 nucleotides read TGTGCCAGCAGCGTAAGGACAGGGGACGGTGGCTACACCTTC. This codes for CASSVRTGDGGYTF.

V and J are TRBV15 and TRBJ1-5; D uncertain. The CDR3 is 13 residues long. V was trimmed by 8 bases and J by 3 bases, leaving 11 bases between them. Germline assignment: CDR1 LNHNV and CDR2 YYDKDF (reference sequence). This CDR3 reads CATCDGYNQPQHF. CDR3 DNA: TGTGCCACCTGTGATGGCTACAATCAGCCCCAGCATTTT.

This chain joins TRBV28 and TRBJ2-7; D possibly uses TRBD1 or TRBD2 (5 bases each). Germline CDR1 is MDHEN and CDR2 is SYDVKM. Between the trimmed V and J ends, which lost 2 bases and 4 bases, there was a span of 12 bases. This CDR3 has 14 residues. CDR3 coding DNA: TGTGCCAGCAGTTTAGAGGGGTCTGTTTACGAGCAGTACTTC. Protein product: CASSLEGSVYEQYF.

The chain links TRBV10-1 to TRBJ2-3, with D maybe TRBD2 (6 bases). From germline, CDR1 is WNHNN and CDR2 SYGVQD (reference sequence). With 3 bases removed from V and 4 bases from J, the gap between germline ends came to 14 bases. The CDR3 length is 15 residues. For the CDR3, the DNA is TGCGCCAGCAGTGAAGGCGGGGCCCGGTCAGATACGCAGTATTTT. It is translated as CASSEGGARSDTQYF.

This clonotype was observed a few times. The CDR3 DNA follows: TGTGCCAGCAGCTCAACCGGGACAGTGGCCGATACGCAGTATTTT. Amino acid sequence: CASSSTGTVADTQYF. This chain links TRBV7-3 with TRBJ2-3, with 7 bases that match TRBD1. CDR3 length: 15 residues. Trimming at V came to 4 bases and at J to 6 bases, leaving 10 bases not matched to a gene. Germline assignment: CDR1 SGHTA and CDR2 FQGTGA.

The rearrangement joins TRBV6-6 to TRBJ2-3; no clear D gene. V was trimmed by 2 bases and J by 4 bases, leaving 7 bases between them. The CDR3 runs to 13 residues. Germline CDR1 MNHNY, CDR2 SVGAGI (reference sequence). CDR3 sequence (DNA): TGTGCCAGCAGTTACGGATGGTCAGATACGCAGTATTTT. Translated, it gives CASSYGWSDTQYF.